This TCR beta chain was identified during a study of blood T cell repertoires in COVID-19. CDR3 length equals 15 residues. CDR1 is MNHNY and CDR2 is SVGAGI in the germline V gene (reference sequence). The V end was cut by 3 bases, the J end by 6 bases, with 18 bases between. TCRdb's copy holds only in-frame clones and misses some; the assay was immunoSEQ multiplex PCR. This table has 110,000 to 150,000 clones, 81% appearing once. The sequencing input was peripheral blood. This receptor was obtained from a human donor in a cohort sampled during active COVID-19. The chain combines TRBV6-6 with TRBJ2-7, with D maybe TRBD1 (6 bases). This CDR3 reads CASSYTRDISGEQYF. DNA for the CDR3: TGTGCCAGCAGTTATACCCGGGACATATCCGGCGAGCAGTACTTC.